This entry concerns a single T cell receptor beta chain. What it binds is unknown. The junction and the germline gene differ at one end; a read error may be behind it. CDR3 length: 12 amino acids. Clones were sequenced by immunoSEQ multiplex PCR, and TCRdb holds only the in-frame ones, with some missing. The data contain approximately 140,000 clones, less than 95% of them singletons. The data derive from a study of T cell responses to AZD1222 COVID-19 vaccine. Whole-study results and caveats: Spike-spanning, vaccine-associated CD4 TCRs were dominant at 160-218 and 743-854. Spike-specific TCR repertoires showed rising breadth and depth after two AZD1222 doses. Of the AZD1222 recipients, only five or six were seropositive at baseline.

This TCR was recovered from an adult who received the MenACWY meningococcal vaccine as a control. Sequencing was performed on peripheral blood, taken 28 days after the second dose of the MenACWY control vaccine. The chain uses TRBV6-7 and TRBJ2-7, with D tentatively TRBD1 (6 bases). TRBV6-7 is assigned to the ORF class and has an uncertain function. CDR3 nucleotide sequence: TGTGCCAGCAGCGGATACAGGGCACCACCGGACTTC. It codes for CASSGYRAPPDF.